The following is a TCR beta chain sequence with its context. The CDR3 length is 13 residues. Germline assignment: CDR1 SGHAT and CDR2 FQNNGV. V shed 3 bases and J shed 5 bases, with 9 bases lying between them. The data were taken from a study of blood T cell repertoires in COVID-19. Overall study context: Samples representing acute and convalescent COVID-19 were sourced from the United States, Italy and Spain.

The method was immunoSEQ multiplex PCR; TCRdb's version includes in-frame clones alone and lacks a portion of them. The sample lists approximately 500,000 clones, roughly nine tenths occurring once. The chain couples TRBV11-2 to TRBJ2-3; D is ambiguous. The sequence derives from a young man with COVID-19, enrolled during active disease. The material sequenced was peripheral blood. CDR3 protein: CASSLTRGDTQYF. CDR3 coding DNA: TGTGCCAGCAGCTTGACTCGCGGAGATACGCAGTATTTT. The entire variable domain, with the rest obtained from reference TRBV11-2 and TRBJ2-3, is as follows: EAGVAQSPRYKIIEKRQSVAFWCNPISGHATLYWYQQILGQGPKLLIQFQNNGVVDDSQLPKDRFSAERLKGVDSTLKIQPAKLEDSAVYLCASSLTRGDTQYFGPGTRLTVL.